The subject of this entry is one T cell receptor (beta chain). As yet, its antigen is unknown. This record comes from a study of cytomegalovirus exposure and HLA in healthy donors. PCR employed 60 Vbeta and 13 Jbeta primers. In the original analysis: An analysis performed later counted 73 million or so unique TCR beta chains (around 10 million of them shared). TCRdb's table, derived via immunoSEQ multiplex PCR, lists solely in-frame clones and lacks some. Clone size and V and J calls were adopted from that table, with D and trimming inferred from the DNA. The sample table includes 45,000 to 70,000 clones. Germline V CDR1 and CDR2: MNHEY, SVGAGI. With V trimmed by 0 bases and J by 8 bases, 4 bases remained unmatched. This CDR3 comprises 14 residues. Study-wide results and caveats: Several of the most significant clusters appeared linked to common viral pathogens, based on a later analysis.

This rearrangement joins TRBV6-5 to TRBJ1-2; 9 bases align to TRBD1. The sample was PBMCs. The sequence was obtained from a woman in her thirties in good health and CMV-seropositive. CDR3 in amino acids: CASSYSSTGGGYTF. The CDR3 DNA reads as TGTGCCAGCAGTTACTCGTCGACAGGGGGAGGCTACACCTTC.